These 20 T cell receptor beta chains share one sample of origin, sequenced in a study of blood T cell repertoires in COVID-19. TCRdb's table, derived via immunoSEQ multiplex PCR, lists solely in-frame clones and lacks some. This table has about 130,000 clones, about 85% appearing once. The sequenced sample consisted of peripheral blood. The receptor source for this set is a woman over 75 with acute or convalescent COVID-19.

The chain has TRBV28 and TRBJ2-5; maybe TRBD1 (6 bases). The CDR3 totals 16 residues. The ends were cut back, 2 bases at V and 4 bases at J, with 17 bases in the middle. CDR1 is MDHEN and CDR2 is SYDVKM in the germline V gene. In DNA, the CDR3 is TGTGCCAGCAGTTTACACGGCGGCAGGGGATTAGAGACCCAGTACTTC. Translated: CASSLHGGRGLETQYF.

This clone was counted once. The chain has TRBV29-1 and TRBJ1-2; D not resolved. The ends were cut back, 1 base at V and 6 bases at J, with 12 bases in the middle. Germline V gene data show CDR1 as SQVTM and CDR2 as ANQGSEA. The CDR3 contains 13 residues. In nucleotides, the CDR3 is TGCAGCGTTGAAGTCTCGGGGTTGGATGGCTACACCTTC. Translating it yields CSVEVSGLDGYTF.

This chain uses TRBV18 with TRBJ2-1; 9 bases align to TRBD1. Germline CDR1 KGHSH, CDR2 LQKENI. There are 15 residues in the CDR3. J lost 1 base, V lost 6 bases, and 4 bases had no gene match. CDR3 in amino acids: CASSPTGGSYNEQFF. As DNA, the CDR3 is TGTGCCAGCTCCCCGACAGGGGGATCCTACAATGAGCAGTTCTTC.

The chain combines TRBV11-2 with TRBJ1-2; D call uncertain. This CDR3 contains 13 residues. CDR1 SGHAT and CDR2 FQNNGV come from the germline V gene. V shed 2 bases and J shed 7 bases, with 11 bases lying between them. CDR3 DNA sequence: TGTGCCAGCAGCTTAAGGCAGGAAGCTGGCTACACCTTC. Its translation: CASSLRQEAGYTF.

The rearrangement uses TRBV7-9 and TRBJ2-1; a possible D gene is TRBD2 (7 bases). Germline assignment: CDR1 SEHNR and CDR2 FQNEAQ (reference sequence). The CDR3 extends over 15 amino acids. Trimming removed 3 bases from V and 10 bases from J, with 19 bases in between. As DNA, the CDR3 is TGTGCCAGCAGCTTTGTGCGGGCGGGGGCAAACGAGCAGTTCTTC. Encoded protein: CASSFVRAGANEQFF.

CDR3 DNA sequence: TGTGCCAGCAGCGTAGGCAGTGGAGATGGCACTGAAGCTTTCTTT. Residues: CASSVGSGDGTEAFF. V usage is TRBV9 and J usage is TRBJ1-1; D unclear. Germline CDR1 reads SGDLS; CDR2 reads YYNGEE. CDR3 length equals 15 residues. The V gene lost 0 bases and the J gene lost 4 bases, with 13 bases spanning the gap.

This clone showed up just once. This sequence joins TRBV3-1 (or the pseudogene TRBV3-2) and TRBJ1-2; 8 bases match TRBD1. The CDR3 totals 14 residues. V dropped 1 base and J dropped 5; count of bases not matched to a gene: 3. CDR1 LGHDT and CDR2 YNNKEL come from the germline V gene (reference sequence). Here the CDR3 reads CASSQGQGWYGYTF. CDR3 nucleotides: TGTGCCAGCAGCCAAGGACAGGGGTGGTATGGCTACACCTTC.

The chain employs TRBV28 and TRBJ2-5; tentative D call: TRBD1 (5 bases). The CDR3 length is 15 residues. CDR1 is MDHEN and CDR2 is SYDVKM in the germline V gene. The ends were cut back, 2 bases at V and 5 bases at J, with 15 bases in the middle. The CDR3 bases are TGTGCCAGCAGTTTACCTCAGGGCTCCGGGGAGACCCAGTACTTC. Amino acid sequence: CASSLPQGSGETQYF.

A single count supports this clone. The chain links TRBV4-2 to TRBJ1-3; 10 nucleotides match TRBD1. V was clipped by 3 bases and J by 8 bases; unmatched bases: 10. Germline CDR1 is LGHNA and CDR2 is YNFKEQ. The length of the CDR3 is 16 residues. The CDR3 nucleotides read TGTGCCAGCAGCCAGGCGACAGGGGGCAGTATGGACACCATATATTTT. The encoded protein is CASSQATGGSMDTIYF.

The CDR3 loop reads CASSLYGTGAYEQYF. CDR3 nucleotide sequence: TGTGCCAGCAGCTTGTACGGGACAGGGGCCTACGAGCAGTACTTC. The chain uses TRBV5-4 and TRBJ2-7; 10 nucleotides align to TRBD1. V shed 1 base, J shed 2 bases, and the junction held 3 bases outside the gene matches. The length of the CDR3 is 15 residues. Germline CDR1 reads SGHNT; CDR2 reads YYREEE (reference sequence).

The chain recombines TRBV5-6 with TRBJ1-1; possible D gene TRBD1, 6 bases. Germline V lookup: CDR1 SGHDT, CDR2 YYEEEE. V dropped 2 bases and J dropped 4 bases, with 15 bases sitting between them. There are 15 residues in the CDR3. CDR3 bases: TGTGCCAGCAGCTTATTACAGGGTCTGGGCACTGAAGCTTTCTTT. It translates to CASSLLQGLGTEAFF.

This clone was seen once. This chain uses TRBV4-2 with TRBJ1-1; D is unclear. This CDR3 region has 17 residues. Trimming removed 4 bases at V and 3 bases at J, with 21 bases between. The V gene's germline CDR1 is LGHNA and CDR2 YNFKEQ. The CDR3 bases are TGTGCCAGCAGCCCTTCATTATCAAGGAGGTCGGACACTGAAGCTTTCTTT. This sequence encodes CASSPSLSRRSDTEAFF.

This chain links TRBV28 with TRBJ2-4; D is unclear. The CDR3 spans 14 residues. From germline, CDR1 is MDHEN and CDR2 SYDVKM. Trimming removed 1 base at V and 0 bases at J, with 4 bases between. The CDR3 loop reads CASSLSGAKNIQYF. The CDR3 DNA follows: TGTGCCAGCAGTTTATCGGGAGCCAAAAACATTCAGTACTTC.

This chain uses TRBV7-9 with TRBJ1-6; D perhaps matches TRBD1 (6 bases). CDR3 length: 14 residues. Germline-derived CDR1 and CDR2 are SEHNR and FQNEAQ (reference sequence). V lost 5 bases and J lost 15, with 20 bases in between. The chain's CDR3 is CASSANGLSGHLHF. CDR3 nucleotide sequence: TGTGCCAGCAGCGCCAATGGGCTTTCGGGACACCTCCACTTT.

V is TRBV2 and J is TRBJ2-5; TRBD2 is a possible D gene (6 bases). V was cut by 6 bases and J by 5 bases, with 16 bases left in between. Germline V gene data show CDR1 as SNHLY and CDR2 as FYNNEI. This CDR3 comprises 14 residues. CDR3: CASRSGGSRETQYF. The DNA of the CDR3 is TGTGCCAGCAGAAGTGGGGGGTCCCGGGAGACCCAGTACTTC.

Worth noting for this clone: The sample contains more than one DNA sequence encoding this CDR3. The chain's CDR3 is CASSQGQGNSPLHF. The CDR3 DNA is TGTGCCAGCAGCCAAGGACAGGGGAATTCACCCCTCCACTTT. The chain employs TRBV3-1 (or the pseudogene TRBV3-2) and TRBJ1-6; 8 bases match TRBD1. Germline-derived CDR1 and CDR2 are LGHDT and YNNKEL (reference sequence). The V gene end was trimmed by 1 base and the J gene end by 7 bases; junction bases not matched to a gene: 0. The CDR3 consists of 14 residues.

This clone appeared a single time. The chain has TRBV12-5 and TRBJ1-4; the D gene is possibly TRBD1 (5 bases). CDR3 length: 14 residues. CDR1 and CDR2 (germline): LGHNT, FRNRAP. V shed 4 bases and J shed 12 bases, with 18 bases lying between them. This CDR3 reads CASGSFGGSGELFF. Written as DNA, the CDR3 is TGTGCTAGTGGTTCCTTTGGGGGTTCGGGGGAACTGTTTTTT.

The chain is built from TRBV12-5 and TRBJ2-5; possibly TRBD1 for D (6 bases). V lost 1 base, J lost 3 bases, and 6 bases lay in between. The V gene's germline CDR1 is LGHNT and CDR2 FRNRAP. CDR3 size: 13 residues. CDR3 sequence (DNA): TGTGCTAGTGGTTTGGCAGGGGAAGAGACCCAGTACTTC. Protein: CASGLAGEETQYF.

J is TRBJ1-1 and V is TRBV2; no reliable D call. Germline V lookup: CDR1 SNHLY, CDR2 FYNNEI. The CDR3 loop spans 14 amino acids. Trimming removed 6 bases from V and 3 bases from J, with 14 bases in between. CDR3 coding DNA: TGTGCCAGCAGACGTAGCGGGTACGACACTGAAGCTTTCTTT. Its translation: CASRRSGYDTEAFF. Using reference TRBV2 and TRBJ1-1 for the parts outside the CDR3, the full variable domain is EPEVTQTPSHQVTQMGQEVILRCVPISNHLYFYWYRQILGQKVEFLVSFYNNEISEKSEIFDDQFSVERPDGSNFTLKIRSTKLEDSAMYFCASRRSGYDTEAFFGQGTRLTVV.

The rearrangement links TRBV5-8 to TRBJ1-6; the match to TRBD1 covers 8 bases. The length of the CDR3 is 14 residues. Germline assignment: CDR1 SGHTS and CDR2 YDEGEE. After removal of 5 bases from V and 10 bases from J, the junction contained 8 bases not matched to a gene. The CDR3 here is CASSLQGAWSPLHF. As DNA, the CDR3 is TGTGCCAGCAGTCTTCAGGGGGCCTGGTCACCCCTCCACTTT. Full variable domain (rest looked up from reference TRBV5-8 and TRBJ1-6): EAGVTQSPTHLIKTRGQQATLRCSPISGHTSVYWYQQALGLGLQFLLWYDEGEERNRGNFPPRFSGRQFPNYSSELNVNALELEDSALYLCASSLQGAWSPLHFGNGTRLTVT.